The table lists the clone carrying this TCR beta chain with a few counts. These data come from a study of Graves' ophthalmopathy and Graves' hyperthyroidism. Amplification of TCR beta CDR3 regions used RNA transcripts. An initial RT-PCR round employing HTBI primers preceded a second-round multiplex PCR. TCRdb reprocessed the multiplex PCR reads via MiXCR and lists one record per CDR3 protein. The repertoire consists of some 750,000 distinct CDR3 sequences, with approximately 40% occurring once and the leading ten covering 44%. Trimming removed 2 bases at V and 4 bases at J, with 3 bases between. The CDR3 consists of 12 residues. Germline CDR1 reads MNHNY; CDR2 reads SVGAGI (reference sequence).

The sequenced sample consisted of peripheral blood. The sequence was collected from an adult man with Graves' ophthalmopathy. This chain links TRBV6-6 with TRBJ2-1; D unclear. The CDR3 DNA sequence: TGTGCCAGCAGTTACGCATACAATGAGCAGTTCTTC. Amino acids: CASSYAYNEQFF.